The next 28 T cell receptor beta chains were all read from a single sample in a study of blood T cell repertoires in COVID-19. Clones were sequenced by immunoSEQ multiplex PCR, and TCRdb holds only the in-frame ones, with some missing. The sample shows 150,000 to 200,000 clones, about 87% of them seen only once. Sequenced input: peripheral blood. These receptors came from a woman in her 70s with COVID-19, enrolled during active disease.

This chain uses TRBV5-1 with TRBJ2-7; 7 nucleotides agree with TRBD1. Germline lookup yields CDR1 SGHRS and CDR2 YFSETQ. J was trimmed by 1 base and V by 4 bases; bases with no gene match: 14. There are 17 residues in the CDR3. The CDR3 DNA reads as TGCGCCAGCAGCCCCAGATCCGGGACAGAGAGATCCTACGAGCAGTACTTC. Translated, it gives CASSPRSGTERSYEQYF.

The chain couples TRBV7-2 to TRBJ2-5; 8 bases are a match to TRBD2. V was pared by 4 bases and J by 4 bases, with 5 bases of the junction left unmatched. Germline values: CDR1 SGHTA, CDR2 FQGNSA. This CDR3 is built from 14 residues. CDR3 in DNA: TGTGCCAGCAGCTACGCGGGGGGACCAGAGACCCAGTACTTC. It yields the protein CASSYAGGPETQYF.

The chain uses TRBV3-1 (or the pseudogene TRBV3-2) and TRBJ1-1; D possibly corresponds to TRBD1 (5 bases). The germline gives CDR1 LGHDT, CDR2 YNNKEL (reference sequence). With 6 bases removed from V and 3 bases from J, the gap between germline ends came to 17 bases. The CDR3 loop spans 15 amino acids. The CDR3, as DNA: TGTGCCAGCAGGGGGAACAGAGGAGGGGACACTGAAGCTTTCTTT. Protein: CASRGNRGGDTEAFF.

This chain joins TRBV30 and TRBJ2-3, with D possibly matching TRBD2 (6 bases). Germline CDR1 and CDR2: GTSNPN and SVGIG (reference sequence). CDR3 size: 15 residues. Trimming took 0 bases from V and 0 from J, leaving 10 bases between them. The DNA for the CDR3 is TGTGCCTGGAGTGTAACCGGGACTAGCACAGATACGCAGTATTTT. This translates into CAWSVTGTSTDTQYF.

V is TRBV28 and J is TRBJ2-4; 7 bases match TRBD1. There are 16 residues in the CDR3. V gave up 2 bases and J gave up 0 bases; unmatched junction bases: 4. Germline V lookup: CDR1 MDHEN, CDR2 SYDVKM. DNA of the CDR3: TGTGCCAGCAGTTTAGAACAGGGGCTAGCCAAAAACATTCAGTACTTC. Its translation: CASSLEQGLAKNIQYF.

The rearrangement links TRBV5-5 to TRBJ1-5; no firm D call. Germline V CDR1 and CDR2: SGHKS, YYEKEE (reference sequence). CDR3 length: 16 amino acids. V lost 0 bases to trimming and J lost 7 bases, with 17 bases between them. CDR3 in DNA: TGTGCCAGCAGCTTGGGGGCAACCCTGGGGAGCCAGCCCCAGCATTTT. Translated, it gives CASSLGATLGSQPQHF.

The genes are TRBV28 and TRBJ1-5, with D tentatively TRBD1 (6 bases). Deletions cut 7 bases from V and 7 bases from J, with 11 bases between. Germline loops: CDR1 MDHEN, CDR2 SYDVKM. This CDR3 is 12 amino acids long. The DNA for the CDR3 is TGTGCCAGCAAACAGGGAAGGCAGCCCCAGCATTTT. Its protein is CASKQGRQPQHF.

This rearrangement joins TRBV5-1 to TRBJ1-4; the match to TRBD1 covers 8 bases. The germline CDR1 and CDR2 sequences are SGHRS and YFSETQ. V was clipped by 4 bases and J by 5 bases; unmatched bases: 7. The CDR3 totals 15 residues. CDR3 bases: TGCGCCAGCAGCAGCACAGGGGGAGCCAATGAAAAACTGTTTTTT. It translates to CASSSTGGANEKLFF.

V usage is TRBV7-3 and J usage is TRBJ2-1; 8 bases match TRBD1. CDR1 and CDR2 from the germline V gene are SGHTA and FQGTGA. The CDR3 is made up of 15 amino acids. J was trimmed by 2 bases and V by 3 bases; bases with no gene match: 3. CDR3 loop: CASSFGQGTYNEQFF. DNA of the CDR3: TGTGCCAGCAGCTTCGGACAGGGCACCTACAATGAGCAGTTCTTC.

The V gene is TRBV5-4, the J gene TRBJ2-7, with D perhaps TRBD2 (5 bases). Germline CDR1 reads SGHNT; CDR2 reads YYREEE (reference sequence). The V end lost 6 bases, the J end lost 2 bases, and 18 bases lay between the germline ends. The CDR3 loop spans 15 amino acids. The CDR3 reads CASTTRTGSTYEQYF. DNA for the CDR3: TGTGCCAGCACCACCCGGACGGGGTCAACCTACGAGCAGTACTTC.

The chain couples TRBV18 to TRBJ1-1, with 7 nucleotides matching TRBD1. The CDR3 is 15 residues long. V gave up 1 base and J gave up 7 bases; unmatched junction bases: 9. Germline CDR1 reads KGHSH; CDR2 reads LQKENI. The CDR3 coding sequence is TGTGCCAGCTCACCACGAGGGACAGATGCTGGTGAAGCTTTCTTT. This translates into CASSPRGTDAGEAFF. Based on the CDR3 plus reference TRBV18 and TRBJ1-1, the full variable domain is NAGVMQNPRHLVRRRGQEARLRCSPMKGHSHVYWYRQLPEEGLKFMVYLQKENIIDESGMPKERFSAEFPKEGPSILRIQQVVRGDSAAYFCASSPRGTDAGEAFFGQGTRLTVV.

This clone was found once. The chain employs TRBV11-3 and TRBJ1-1, with D uncertain. The V end lost 3 bases, the J end lost 1 base, and 6 bases lay between the germline ends. The CDR3 has 13 residues. Germline CDR1 is SGHNT and CDR2 is YENEEA. This CDR3 reads CASSFARNTEAFF. CDR3 nucleotides: TGTGCCAGCAGCTTTGCCAGGAACACTGAAGCTTTCTTT.

The V and J genes are TRBV5-1 and TRBJ2-7, with 7 nucleotides matching TRBD1. Per germline, CDR1 SGHRS and CDR2 YFSETQ. V lost 3 bases, J lost 3 bases, and 6 bases stayed unmatched. This CDR3 is built from 14 residues. The CDR3 protein is CASSWTGRDYEQYF. The DNA of the CDR3 is TGCGCCAGCAGCTGGACAGGCCGGGACTACGAGCAGTACTTC. Full variable domain (missing parts from reference TRBV5-1 and TRBJ2-7): KAGVTQTPRYLIKTRGQQVTLSCSPISGHRSVSWYQQTPGQGLQFLFEYFSETQRNKGNFPGRFSGRQFSNSRSEMNVSTLELGDSALYLCASSWTGRDYEQYFGPGTRLTVT.

The count of this clone is one. The chain is built from TRBV12-3 or TRBV12-4 and TRBJ1-1; TRBD1 matches at 7 bases. CDR3 size: 13 residues. Trimming removed 5 bases from V and 4 bases from J; junction bases left unmatched: 4. The DNA for the CDR3 is TGTGCCAGCAGTACAGGGGTGGCCACTGAAGCTTTCTTT. Translation: CASSTGVATEAFF.

This clone was seen once. The chain is built from TRBV12-3 or TRBV12-4 and TRBJ1-2; tentatively, D is TRBD1 (5 bases). This CDR3 is 13 amino acids long. V was trimmed by 1 base and J by 2 bases, leaving 5 bases between them. The DNA for the CDR3 is TGTGCCAGCAGTTTAGAGGGGAACTATGGCTACACCTTC. Its translation: CASSLEGNYGYTF.

The chain recombines TRBV5-1 with TRBJ2-5; the match to TRBD1 covers 7 bases. In germline, CDR1 is SGHRS, CDR2 YFSETQ. Trimming at V came to 0 bases and at J to 5 bases, leaving 4 bases not matched to a gene. The length of the CDR3 is 14 residues. CDR3 sequence reads: CASSLEGAYETQYF. Written as DNA, the CDR3 is TGCGCCAGCAGCTTGGAGGGGGCTTACGAGACCCAGTACTTC. The full variable domain, with the rest looked up from reference TRBV5-1 and TRBJ2-5, is KAGVTQTPRYLIKTRGQQVTLSCSPISGHRSVSWYQQTPGQGLQFLFEYFSETQRNKGNFPGRFSGRQFSNSRSEMNVSTLELGDSALYLCASSLEGAYETQYFGPGTRLLVL.

V is TRBV29-1 and J is TRBJ2-7; the match to TRBD1 covers 9 bases. The V gene's germline CDR1 is SQVTM and CDR2 ANQGSEA. This CDR3 has 15 amino acids. Losses at the gene ends were 0 bases for V and 5 bases for J; bases not matched to a gene: 8. CDR3 DNA sequence: TGCAGCGTTGAAGACGGCGGGACAGGGAACGACGAGCAGTACTTC. The encoded protein is CSVEDGGTGNDEQYF.

DNA for the CDR3: TGTGCCAGCAGCTTTCCCAGGGTAATGAACACTGAAGCTTTCTTT. It yields the protein CASSFPRVMNTEAFF. The V call is TRBV7-9, the J call TRBJ1-1; perhaps TRBD1 as D (5 bases). Germline CDR1 is SEHNR and CDR2 is FQNEAQ (reference sequence). This CDR3 region has 15 residues. V lost 3 bases to trimming and J lost 0 bases, with 11 bases between them.

The rearrangement links TRBV6-6 to TRBJ1-5, with D unresolved. This CDR3 comprises 13 residues. Germline V lookup: CDR1 MNHNY, CDR2 SVGAGI (reference sequence). Trimming shortened V by 7 bases and J by 8 bases, and 15 bases separated the two germline ends. CDR3 in DNA: TGTGCCAGCACCGACTGGGGAGAGGAGCCCCAGCATTTT. Encoded protein: CASTDWGEEPQHF.

This chain links TRBV6-5 with TRBJ1-6; D perhaps matches TRBD1 (5 bases). The CDR3 is 11 amino acids. The germline V and J ends were trimmed by 2 bases and 14 bases, with 7 bases remaining between them. Germline CDR1 and CDR2: MNHEY and SVGAGI. The CDR3 loop reads CASSYGGSLHF. CDR3 nucleotide sequence: TGTGCCAGCAGTTACGGGGGGTCCCTCCACTTT.

This sequence joins TRBV28 and TRBJ2-1; TRBD2 aligns across 14 bases. CDR1 MDHEN and CDR2 SYDVKM come from the germline V gene. V was pared by 11 bases and J by 5 bases, with 8 bases of the junction left unmatched. The CDR3 contains 15 residues. The chain's CDR3 is CAGTSGGIHNNEQFF. In DNA form, the CDR3 reads TGTGCCGGGACTAGCGGGGGTATCCACAACAATGAGCAGTTCTTC.

The V gene is TRBV5-1, the J gene TRBJ1-6; D perhaps matches TRBD1 (6 bases). Germline CDR1 is SGHRS and CDR2 is YFSETQ. Trimming shortened V by 4 bases and J by 7 bases, and 15 bases separated the two germline ends. The CDR3 contains 15 residues. The CDR3, as DNA: TGCGCCAGCAGCATACTACAGGGAGAGAATTCACCCCTCCACTTT. Amino acids: CASSILQGENSPLHF.

J is TRBJ1-1 and V is TRBV5-1, with a tentative D call TRBD1 (5 bases). The CDR3 runs 15 residues. Trimming left V 5 bases short and J 6 bases short, with 20 bases between. CDR1 and CDR2 from the germline V gene are SGHRS and YFSETQ. CDR3 in amino acids: CASRPSPGLGPEAFF. DNA of the CDR3: TGCGCCAGCAGACCGTCACCGGGACTTGGCCCTGAAGCTTTCTTT.

This chain uses TRBV7-9 with TRBJ2-7; D is uncertain. Germline V gives CDR1 SEHNR, CDR2 FQNEAQ (reference sequence). The germline V and J ends were trimmed by 1 base and 5 bases, with 18 bases remaining between them. The CDR3 totals 16 residues. The CDR3 region is CASSLGNGELVHEQYF. CDR3 in DNA: TGTGCCAGCAGCTTAGGTAACGGTGAGTTGGTCCACGAGCAGTACTTC.

This clone came up once. The rearrangement uses TRBV7-8 and TRBJ1-5; D unclear. CDR3 size: 14 residues. Germline loops: CDR1 SGHVS, CDR2 FQNEAQ. V gave up 5 bases and J gave up 7 bases, with 15 bases separating them. The CDR3 here is CASSPGYGAQPQHF. The CDR3 nucleotides are TGTGCCAGCAGCCCCGGTTATGGTGCGCAGCCCCAGCATTTT. The whole variable domain, filled in from reference TRBV7-8 and TRBJ1-5, reads GAGVSQSPRYKVAKRGQDVALRCDPISGHVSLFWYQQALGQGPEFLTYFQNEAQLDKSGLPSDRFFAERPEGSVSTLKIQRTQQEDSAVYLCASSPGYGAQPQHFGDGTRLSIL.

The rearrangement links TRBV10-3 to TRBJ2-2, with TRBD1 identical over 7 bases. Trimming took 2 bases from V and 4 from J; bases not matched to a gene: 4. This CDR3 has 15 amino acids. Germline V gives CDR1 ENHRY, CDR2 SYGVKD. CDR3 nucleotide sequence: TGTGCCATCAGTGAGCGGGGACAGTCCACCGGGGAGCTGTTTTTT. It specifies CAISERGQSTGELFF.

J is TRBJ1-2 and V is TRBV24-1; TRBD1 matches at 11 bases. Germline CDR1 and CDR2: KGHDR and SFDVKD. The ends lost 3 bases at V and 3 bases at J; junction bases unmatched: 14. This CDR3 is built from 19 residues. In nucleotides, the CDR3 is TGTGCCACCAGTGATCCCGGGCCGGGACAGGGGGGGAAATACTATGGCTACACCTTC. It codes for CATSDPGPGQGGKYYGYTF.

J is TRBJ1-1 and V is TRBV18; TRBD1 matches at 8 bases. V was pared by 3 bases and J by 3 bases, with 3 bases of the junction left unmatched. This CDR3 spans 14 amino acids. Germline CDR1 is KGHSH and CDR2 is LQKENI. This CDR3 is CASSPTGVDTEAFF. The DNA for the CDR3 is TGTGCCAGCTCACCGACAGGGGTGGACACTGAAGCTTTCTTT.